Sequencing of this T cell receptor beta chain was carried out in a study of shared clonotypes between healthy human individuals. Across the study: Three plates each covered CD4 naive and memory; CD8 naive two, CD8 memory one.

CDR1 and CDR2 (germline): MGHRA, YSYEKL. There are 15 residues in the CDR3. Trimming took off 0 bases at V and 3 bases at J, with 12 bases between the two ends. The genomic DNA of each subset was split evenly across several immunoSEQ plates. The repertoire was sequenced with immunoSEQ multiplex PCR; TCRdb's copy has only in-frame clones and lacks some. This table holds roughly 500,000 clones, almost 97% found once. Details on this clone: The antigen is unknown.

Study conclusions and caveats: Specimens sampled were limited to blood, with tissue repertoires likely differing. Compared with clonotypes that all four donors shared, non-shared clonotypes had lower generation probabilities.

Sequenced: naive CD4+ T cells sorted from blood. Subset defined: CD45RA+ positively selected. The chain employs TRBV4-1 and TRBJ2-7; no definite D call. The origin of this receptor is a woman younger than 45 in good health. The CDR3 here is CASSQDLGSDYEQYF. As DNA, the CDR3 is TGCGCCAGCAGCCAAGATCTTGGCTCCGACTACGAGCAGTACTTC.